This entry describes one T cell receptor beta chain. The sample comes from a study of T cell repertoires in cytomegalovirus infection. TCRdb independently ran MiXCR on the reads; one entry per CDR3 protein. The data contain around 200,000 distinct CDR3 sequences, 17% of them singletons. The sample was CD8+ T cells from PBMCs. This clonotype was obtained from a human donor in good health (CMV status not recorded). Some clones in this sample may be carry-over from other donors' samples.

The CDR3, as DNA: TGTGCCAGTACTCGACCGGATAGCAATCAGCCCCAGCATTTT. Amino acid sequence: CASTRPDSNQPQHF. The chain links TRBV19 to TRBJ1-5; D is undetermined. V lost 7 bases to trimming and J lost 0 bases, with 10 bases between them. Germline CDR1 and CDR2: LNHDA and SQIVND (reference sequence). The CDR3 covers 14 residues.